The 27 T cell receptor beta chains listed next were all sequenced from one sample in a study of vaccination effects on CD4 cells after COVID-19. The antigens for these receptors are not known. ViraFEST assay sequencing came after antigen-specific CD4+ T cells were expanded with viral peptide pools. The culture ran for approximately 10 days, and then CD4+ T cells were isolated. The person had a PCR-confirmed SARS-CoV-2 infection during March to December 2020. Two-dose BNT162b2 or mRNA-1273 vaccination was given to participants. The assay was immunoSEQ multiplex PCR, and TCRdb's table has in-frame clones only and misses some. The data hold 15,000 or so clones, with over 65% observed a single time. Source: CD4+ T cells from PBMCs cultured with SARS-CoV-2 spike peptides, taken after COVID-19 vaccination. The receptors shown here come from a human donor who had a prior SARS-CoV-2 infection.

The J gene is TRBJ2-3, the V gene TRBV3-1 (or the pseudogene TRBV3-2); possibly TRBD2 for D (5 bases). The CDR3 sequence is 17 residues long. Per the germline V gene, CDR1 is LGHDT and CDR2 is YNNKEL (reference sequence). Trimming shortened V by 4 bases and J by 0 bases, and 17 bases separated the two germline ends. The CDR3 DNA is TGTGCCAGCAGCCTCTTTCAGCCAGCGGATAGCACAGATACGCAGTATTTT. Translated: CASSLFQPADSTDTQYF.

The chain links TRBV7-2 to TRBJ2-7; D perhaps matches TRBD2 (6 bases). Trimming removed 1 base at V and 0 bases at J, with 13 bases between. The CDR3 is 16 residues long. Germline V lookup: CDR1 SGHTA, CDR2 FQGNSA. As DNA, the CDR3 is TGTGCCAGCAGCTTAGGGGAGGCCTCGCTCTCCTACGAGCAGTACTTC. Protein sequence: CASSLGEASLSYEQYF.

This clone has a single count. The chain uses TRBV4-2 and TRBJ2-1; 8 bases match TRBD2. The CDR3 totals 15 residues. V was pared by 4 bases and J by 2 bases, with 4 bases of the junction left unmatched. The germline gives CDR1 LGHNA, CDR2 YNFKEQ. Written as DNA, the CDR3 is TGTGCCAGCAGCCCAACTAGCGGTACCTACAATGAGCAGTTCTTC. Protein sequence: CASSPTSGTYNEQFF.

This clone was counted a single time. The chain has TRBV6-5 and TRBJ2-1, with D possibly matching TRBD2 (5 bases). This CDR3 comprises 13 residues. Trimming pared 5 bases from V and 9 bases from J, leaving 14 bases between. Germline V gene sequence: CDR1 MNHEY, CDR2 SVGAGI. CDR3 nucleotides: TGTGCCAGCAGTCTCTGGACTCTGAGTGAGCAGTTCTTC. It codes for CASSLWTLSEQFF.

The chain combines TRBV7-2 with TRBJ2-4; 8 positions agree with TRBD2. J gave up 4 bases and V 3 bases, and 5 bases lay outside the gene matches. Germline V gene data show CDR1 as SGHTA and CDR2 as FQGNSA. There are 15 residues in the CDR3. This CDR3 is CASSFTRGRKNIQYF. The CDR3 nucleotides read TGTGCCAGCAGCTTTACCCGCGGGAGGAAAAACATTCAGTACTTC.

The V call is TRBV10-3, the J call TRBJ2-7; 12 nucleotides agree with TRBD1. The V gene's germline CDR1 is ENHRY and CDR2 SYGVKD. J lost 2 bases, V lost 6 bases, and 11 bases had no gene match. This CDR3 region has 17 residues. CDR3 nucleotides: TGTGCCATCAGAGTGGGACAGGGGGCCCTCGGGACCTACGAGCAGTACTTC. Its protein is CAIRVGQGALGTYEQYF.

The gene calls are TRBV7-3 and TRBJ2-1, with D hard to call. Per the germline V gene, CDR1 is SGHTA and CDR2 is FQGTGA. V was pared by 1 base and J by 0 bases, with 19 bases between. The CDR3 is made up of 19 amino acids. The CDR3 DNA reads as TGTGCCAGCAGCTTAAGGGGTTTGAGTAGCCTCAGCTCCTACAATGAGCAGTTCTTC. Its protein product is CASSLRGLSSLSSYNEQFF.

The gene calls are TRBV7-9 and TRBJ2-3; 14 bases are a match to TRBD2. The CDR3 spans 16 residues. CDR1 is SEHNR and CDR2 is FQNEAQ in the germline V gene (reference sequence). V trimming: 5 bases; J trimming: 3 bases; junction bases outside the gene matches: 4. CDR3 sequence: CASSTRTSGRTDTQYF. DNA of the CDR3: TGTGCCAGCAGCACCCGGACTAGCGGGAGGACAGATACGCAGTATTTT.

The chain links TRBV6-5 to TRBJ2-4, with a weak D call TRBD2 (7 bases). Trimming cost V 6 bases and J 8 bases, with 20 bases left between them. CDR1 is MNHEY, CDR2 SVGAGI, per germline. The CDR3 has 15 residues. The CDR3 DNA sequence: TGTGCCAGCAGCCCCCTTTTTGGGGGGGCAGACATTCAGTACTTC. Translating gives CASSPLFGGADIQYF.

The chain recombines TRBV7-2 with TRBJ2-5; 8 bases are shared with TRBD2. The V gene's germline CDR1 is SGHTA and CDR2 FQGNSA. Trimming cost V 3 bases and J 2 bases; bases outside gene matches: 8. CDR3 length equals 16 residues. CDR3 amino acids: CASSFWAGGIQETQYF. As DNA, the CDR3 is TGTGCCAGCAGCTTCTGGGCGGGGGGTATACAAGAGACCCAGTACTTC.

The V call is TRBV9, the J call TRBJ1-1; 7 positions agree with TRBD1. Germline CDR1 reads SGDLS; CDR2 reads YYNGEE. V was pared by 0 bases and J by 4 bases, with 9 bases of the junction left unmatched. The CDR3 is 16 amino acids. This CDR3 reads CASSVDAGGVFTEAFF. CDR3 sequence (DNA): TGTGCCAGCAGCGTAGATGCAGGGGGGGTATTCACTGAAGCTTTCTTT.

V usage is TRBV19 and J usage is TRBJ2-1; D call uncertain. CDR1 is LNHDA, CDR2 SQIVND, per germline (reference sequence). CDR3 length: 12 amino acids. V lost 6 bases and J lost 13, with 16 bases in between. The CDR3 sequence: CASRMTTGQQFF. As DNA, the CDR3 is TGTGCCAGTAGGATGACGACTGGCCAACAGTTCTTC.

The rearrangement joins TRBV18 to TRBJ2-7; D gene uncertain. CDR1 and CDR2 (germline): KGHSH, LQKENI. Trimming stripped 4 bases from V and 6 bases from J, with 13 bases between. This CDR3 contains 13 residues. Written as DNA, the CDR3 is TGTGCCAGCTCACAAGGCTTTCAGGCCGAGCAGTACTTC. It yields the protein CASSQGFQAEQYF.

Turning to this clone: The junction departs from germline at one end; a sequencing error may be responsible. The CDR3 spells CASIEGSGTSGGAGLYEQYF. DNA for the CDR3: TGTGCCAGCATTGAAGGTTCGGGGACTAGCGGGGGGGCCGGTTTGTACGAGCAGTACTTC. The rearrangement joins TRBV6-1 to TRBJ2-7; 16 positions match TRBD2. The germline gives CDR1 MNHNS, CDR2 SASEGT. This CDR3 comprises 20 residues.

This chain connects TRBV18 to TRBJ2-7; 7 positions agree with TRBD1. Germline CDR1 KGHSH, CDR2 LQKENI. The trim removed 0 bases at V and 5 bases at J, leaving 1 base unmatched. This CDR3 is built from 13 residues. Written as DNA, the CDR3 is TGTGCCAGCTCACCACCCACAGGGGACGAGCAGTACTTC. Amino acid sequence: CASSPPTGDEQYF.

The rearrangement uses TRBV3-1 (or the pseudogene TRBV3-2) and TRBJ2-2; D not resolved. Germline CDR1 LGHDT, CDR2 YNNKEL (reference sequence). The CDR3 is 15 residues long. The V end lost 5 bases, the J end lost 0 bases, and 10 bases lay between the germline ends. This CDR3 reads CASSSWATNTGELFF. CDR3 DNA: TGTGCCAGCAGCTCCTGGGCCACGAACACCGGGGAGCTGTTTTTT.

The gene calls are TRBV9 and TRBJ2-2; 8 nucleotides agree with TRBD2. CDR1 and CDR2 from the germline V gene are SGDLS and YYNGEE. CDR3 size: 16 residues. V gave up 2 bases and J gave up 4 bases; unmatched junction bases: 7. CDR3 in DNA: TGTGCCAGCAGCGTTTCTGCGGGGGGTTTCACCGGGGAGCTGTTTTTT. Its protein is CASSVSAGGFTGELFF. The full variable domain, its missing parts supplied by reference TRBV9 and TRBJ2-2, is DSGVTQTPKHLITATGQRVTLRCSPRSGDLSVYWYQQSLDQGLQFLIQYYNGEERAKGNILERFSAQQFPDLHSELNLSSLELGDSALYFCASSVSAGGFTGELFFGEGSRLTVL.

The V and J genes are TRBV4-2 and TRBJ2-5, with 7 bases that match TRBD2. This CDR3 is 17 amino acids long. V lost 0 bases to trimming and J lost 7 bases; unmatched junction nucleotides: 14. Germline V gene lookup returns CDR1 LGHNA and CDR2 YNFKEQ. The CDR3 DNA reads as TGTGCCAGCAGCCAAGATGGGGTGGGGGGGGATCGTGGGACCCAGTACTTC. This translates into CASSQDGVGGDRGTQYF.

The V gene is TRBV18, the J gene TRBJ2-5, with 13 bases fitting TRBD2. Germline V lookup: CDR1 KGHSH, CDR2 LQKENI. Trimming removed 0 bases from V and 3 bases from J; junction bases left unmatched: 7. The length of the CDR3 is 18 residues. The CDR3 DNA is TGTGCCAGCTCACCACCGAACGCACTAGCGGGAGGGAAAGAGACCCAGTACTTC. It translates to CASSPPNALAGGKETQYF.

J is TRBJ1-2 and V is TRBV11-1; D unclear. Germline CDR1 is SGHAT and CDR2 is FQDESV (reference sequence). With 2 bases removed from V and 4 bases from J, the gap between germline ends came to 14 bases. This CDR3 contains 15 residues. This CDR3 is CASSLSVGETYGYTF. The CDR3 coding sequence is TGTGCCAGCAGCTTAAGTGTAGGAGAGACCTATGGCTACACCTTC.

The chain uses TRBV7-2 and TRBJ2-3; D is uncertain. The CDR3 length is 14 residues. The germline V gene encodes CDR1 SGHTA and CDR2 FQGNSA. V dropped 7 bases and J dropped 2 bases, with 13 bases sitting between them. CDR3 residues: CASTLLGYTDTQYF. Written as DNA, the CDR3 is TGTGCCAGCACCCTTTTGGGGTACACAGATACGCAGTATTTT.

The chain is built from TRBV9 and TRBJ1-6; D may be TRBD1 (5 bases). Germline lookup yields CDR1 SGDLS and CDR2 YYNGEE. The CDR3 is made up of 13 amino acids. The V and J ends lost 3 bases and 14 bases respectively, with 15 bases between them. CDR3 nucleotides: TGTGCCAGCAGCGCCGGGGCGAAGGGAACCCTCCACTTT. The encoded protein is CASSAGAKGTLHF.

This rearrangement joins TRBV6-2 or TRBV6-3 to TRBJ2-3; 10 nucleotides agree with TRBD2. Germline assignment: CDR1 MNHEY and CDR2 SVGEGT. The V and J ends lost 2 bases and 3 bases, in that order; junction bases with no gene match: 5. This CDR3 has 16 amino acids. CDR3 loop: CASSYPQRGGTDTQYF. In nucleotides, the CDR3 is TGTGCCAGCAGTTACCCTCAGCGGGGGGGAACAGATACGCAGTATTTT.

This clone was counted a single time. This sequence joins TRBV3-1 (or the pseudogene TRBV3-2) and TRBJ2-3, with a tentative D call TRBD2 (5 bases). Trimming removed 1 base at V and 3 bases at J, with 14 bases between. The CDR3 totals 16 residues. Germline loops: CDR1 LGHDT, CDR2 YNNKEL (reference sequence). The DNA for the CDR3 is TGTGCCAGCAGCCAAGGTAGGAGCTCGGGGACAGATACGCAGTATTTT. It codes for CASSQGRSSGTDTQYF.

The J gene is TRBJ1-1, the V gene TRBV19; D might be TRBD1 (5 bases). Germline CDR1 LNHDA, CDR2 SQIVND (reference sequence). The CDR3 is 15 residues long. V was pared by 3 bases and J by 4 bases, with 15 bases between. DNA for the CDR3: TGTGCCAGTAGTATGGAAGGGGATGGTATCACTGAAGCTTTCTTT. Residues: CASSMEGDGITEAFF.

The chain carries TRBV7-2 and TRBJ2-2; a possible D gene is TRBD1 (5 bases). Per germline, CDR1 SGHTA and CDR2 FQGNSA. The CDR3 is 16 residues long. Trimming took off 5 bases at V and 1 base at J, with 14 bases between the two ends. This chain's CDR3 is CASSTHGGQNTGELFF. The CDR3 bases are TGTGCCAGCAGCACCCACGGTGGACAGAACACCGGGGAGCTGTTTTTT.

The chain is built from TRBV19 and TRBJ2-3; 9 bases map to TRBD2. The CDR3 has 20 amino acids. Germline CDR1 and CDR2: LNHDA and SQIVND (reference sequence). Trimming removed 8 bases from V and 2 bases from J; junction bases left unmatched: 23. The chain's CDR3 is CASSPGLAGFRPLNTDTQYF. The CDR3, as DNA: TGTGCCAGTTCACCGGGACTAGCAGGATTCAGGCCCCTTAACACAGATACGCAGTATTTT.